This T cell receptor (beta chain) was captured by sequencing in a study of radiotherapy plus CTLA-4 blockade in lung cancer. Study overall: Among enrolled patients, roughly 20% responded and 31% achieved disease control. Broader study findings: Once radiotherapy plus ipilimumab had been given, TCR clones derived from tumor expanded in blood.

As regards this clone: Its antigen remains unidentified.

Germline V gives CDR1 SGDLS, CDR2 YYNGEE. CDR3 length equals 15 residues. V gave up 2 bases and J gave up 7 bases; unmatched junction bases: 8. Repertoires were generated with immunoSEQ multiplex PCR, while TCRdb's copy carries only in-frame clones and drops some. The profile shows roughly 54,000 clones, around 85% of them singletons. Sample: peripheral blood, taken from a patient treated with radiotherapy plus ipilimumab. The sequence derives from a human donor with non-small cell lung cancer who had a partial response to radiotherapy plus ipilimumab. The genes are TRBV9 and TRBJ2-3; 9 nucleotides agree with TRBD1. This CDR3 is CASSVWDRVGHTQYF. In nucleotides, the CDR3 is TGTGCCAGCAGCGTCTGGGACAGGGTCGGACATACGCAGTATTTT.